The T cell receptor (beta chain) under discussion was sequenced for a study of blood T cell repertoires in COVID-19. Background on the study: The United States, Italy and Spain provided the acute and convalescent COVID-19 samples.

Germline CDR1 reads MNHEY; CDR2 reads SVGAGI. The trim removed 6 bases at V and 8 bases at J, leaving 9 bases unmatched. The CDR3 covers 13 residues. The table came from immunoSEQ multiplex PCR; TCRdb's copy has only in-frame clones and leaves some out. The sample holds 200,000 to 250,000 clones; roughly 88% are singletons and the top ten take roughly 6.7%. The sequenced sample was peripheral blood. The source of this sequence is a woman in her 30s with COVID-19, enrolled during active disease. The chain employs TRBV6-5 and TRBJ1-2, with 7 bases fitting TRBD1. CDR3 nucleotide sequence: TGTGCCAGCAGGGACCCGACAGGGAGAGGCTACACCTTC. This encodes CASRDPTGRGYTF.